This TCR beta chain comes out of a study of shared clonotypes between healthy human individuals. A remark on this clone: Its antigen is not known.

Genomic DNA from each subset was divided evenly over several immunoSEQ plates. The repertoire was sequenced with immunoSEQ multiplex PCR; TCRdb's copy has only in-frame clones and lacks some. The sample lists around 940,000 clones, less than 85% occurring once. Study-wide findings and caveats: A generally larger estimated richness was seen in naive subsets than in memory subsets. Non-shared clonotypes had lower generation probabilities than those shared by all four donors.

Sequencing was done on a sample of memory CD4+ T cells sorted from blood. Described subset: CD45RA-negative fraction. The clonotype was recovered from a man between 18 and 29 years old in good health.

CDR3 bases: TGTGCCAGTAGTACGACCGGACCCAACACTGAAGCTTTCTTT. Amino acid sequence: CASSTTGPNTEAFF. V gene TRBV19 combines with J gene TRBJ1-1; D gene uncertain. Germline V lookup: CDR1 LNHDA, CDR2 SQIVND (reference sequence). The CDR3 is 14 amino acids. The V gene lost 4 bases and the J gene lost 2 bases, with 11 bases spanning the gap.